Presented here are 26 T cell receptor beta chains from one specimen sequenced in a study of cytomegalovirus exposure and HLA in healthy donors. The PCR was carried out with 60 Vbeta primers and 13 Jbeta primers. Produced via immunoSEQ multiplex PCR; TCRdb's table is partial and in-frame only. The repertoire includes 80,000 to 100,000 clones, about two thirds of them detected once, and 2% to 2.5% sits in the top ten. The sample taken for sequencing was PBMCs. The receptor set was obtained from a man between 50 and 59 years old in good health and CMV-seronegative.

The CDR3 sequence: CASSQRQGQETQYF. CDR3 DNA: TGCGCCAGCAGCCAGCGACAGGGGCAAGAGACCCAGTACTTC. This chain links TRBV4-1 with TRBJ2-5, with 8 bases matching TRBD1. V dropped 3 bases and J dropped 2; count of bases not matched to a gene: 2. CDR1 is MGHRA and CDR2 is YSYEKL in the germline V gene. The CDR3 extends over 14 amino acids.

This chain joins TRBV4-1 and TRBJ1-1, with a possible D match to TRBD1 (6 bases). The CDR3 consists of 15 residues. CDR1 and CDR2 from the germline V gene are MGHRA and YSYEKL. Between the trimmed V and J ends, which lost 3 bases and 3 bases, there was a span of 14 bases. CDR3 in amino acids: CASSHSGTTDTEAFF. The CDR3 region has the DNA TGCGCCAGCAGCCACTCCGGGACAACCGACACTGAAGCTTTCTTT.

V gene TRBV19 combines with J gene TRBJ1-3, with D possibly matching TRBD1 (5 bases). With 3 bases removed from V and 11 bases from J, the gap between germline ends came to 11 bases. Germline V lookup: CDR1 LNHDA, CDR2 SQIVND (reference sequence). The CDR3 totals 12 residues. CDR3: CASSIRGNAIYF. CDR3 in DNA: TGTGCCAGTAGTATCCGGGGGAACGCCATATATTTT.

The chain couples TRBV7-6 to TRBJ2-7; 7 bases are shared with TRBD1. The CDR3 is 13 amino acids. J lost 3 bases, V lost 4 bases, and 3 bases had no gene match. CDR1 is SGHVS, CDR2 FNYEAQ, per germline. The CDR3 sequence: CASSWRTGYEQYF. CDR3 DNA: TGTGCCAGCAGCTGGAGGACAGGCTACGAGCAGTACTTC.

The genes are TRBV27 and TRBJ2-2, with 8 bases that match TRBD2. The V segment lost 2 bases and the J segment 5 bases; nucleotides outside the gene matches: 7. The CDR3 is 16 amino acids. Germline V lookup: CDR1 MNHEY, CDR2 SMNVEV (reference sequence). The chain's CDR3 is CASSLVGGARTGELFF. CDR3 DNA sequence: TGTGCCAGCAGTTTAGTCGGGGGGGCCAGGACCGGGGAGCTGTTTTTT.

Only a few counts were recorded for this clone. The chain joins TRBV29-1 to TRBJ1-1; no clear D. CDR1 SQVTM and CDR2 ANQGSEA come from the germline V gene. Trimming took 3 bases from V and 0 from J, leaving 8 bases between them. This CDR3 is 13 amino acids long. The CDR3 DNA reads as TGCAGCGTTGAGAGAGAATTGAACACTGAAGCTTTCTTT. Encoded protein: CSVERELNTEAFF.

V usage is TRBV6-1 and J usage is TRBJ2-2, with 7 positions matching TRBD1. The trim removed 10 bases at V and 6 bases at J, leaving 11 bases unmatched. CDR3 size: 14 residues. Looked up from germline, CDR1 is MNHNS and CDR2 is SASEGT. CDR3 amino acids: CAISPRQGPGELFF. The CDR3 bases are TGTGCCATCTCACCAAGACAGGGACCCGGGGAGCTGTTTTTT.

This chain links TRBV7-9 with TRBJ2-7, with 8 positions matching TRBD2. Germline V gene data show CDR1 as SEHNR and CDR2 as FQNEAQ (reference sequence). V shed 4 bases, J shed 3 bases, and the junction held 8 bases outside the gene matches. This CDR3 is built from 15 residues. CDR3 nucleotides: TGTGCCAGCAGCTGGACACTAGCGGCTATCTACGAGCAGTACTTC. Residues: CASSWTLAAIYEQYF. Combining the CDR3 with reference TRBV7-9 and TRBJ2-7 gives the whole variable domain DTGVSQNPRHKITKRGQNVTFRCDPISEHNRLYWYRQTLGQGPEFLTYFQNEAQLEKSRLLSDRFSAERPKGSFSTLEIQRTEQGDSAMYLCASSWTLAAIYEQYFGPGTRLTVT.

This clone was recorded a few times. The genes are TRBV27 and TRBJ1-2, with D maybe TRBD1 (5 bases). V shed 0 bases and J shed 2 bases, with 13 bases lying between them. From germline, CDR1 is MNHEY and CDR2 SMNVEV (reference sequence). The length of the CDR3 is 16 residues. The DNA of the CDR3 is TGTGCCAGCAGTTTATCATCCAGGGTAGGGAACTATGGCTACACCTTC. Protein product: CASSLSSRVGNYGYTF.

This clone was observed a few times. The rearrangement uses TRBV27 and TRBJ1-2; 9 positions match TRBD1. J gave up 2 bases and V 8 bases, and 3 bases lay outside the gene matches. Germline V gene sequence: CDR1 MNHEY, CDR2 SMNVEV (reference sequence). CDR3 length: 13 amino acids. The CDR3 DNA reads TGTGCCAGCGGACAGGGGATCAACTATGGCTACACCTTC. It codes for CASGQGINYGYTF.

The chain combines TRBV7-8 with TRBJ1-6; the match to TRBD1 covers 8 bases. CDR3 size: 15 residues. Losses at the gene ends were 1 base for V and 13 bases for J; bases not matched to a gene: 9. Germline V gene data show CDR1 as SGHVS and CDR2 as FQNEAQ. CDR3 nucleotide sequence: TGTGCCAGCAGCTTAGAGACAGGGGCCCTTTGGCCCCTCCACTTT. This sequence encodes CASSLETGALWPLHF.

This clone was recorded once. The CDR3 DNA sequence: TGTGCCAGCAGTTACACCGGGACAGGGGAAAACATTCAGTACTTC. Encoded protein: CASSYTGTGENIQYF. This chain joins TRBV6-5 and TRBJ2-4; 10 bases agree with TRBD1. This CDR3 is 15 amino acids long. Germline V CDR1 and CDR2: MNHEY, SVGAGI. V dropped 2 bases and J dropped 5; count of bases not matched to a gene: 3.

The chain carries TRBV10-3 and TRBJ2-7; D remains ambiguous. CDR1 and CDR2 from the germline V gene are ENHRY and SYGVKD. The length of the CDR3 is 14 residues. Trimming cost V 0 bases and J 1 base, with 7 bases left between them. This CDR3 is CAISESRESYEQYF. The CDR3 DNA sequence: TGTGCCATCAGTGAGTCGAGAGAATCCTACGAGCAGTACTTC.

The V and J genes are TRBV18 and TRBJ1-4; 7 bases agree with TRBD1. Germline CDR1 KGHSH, CDR2 LQKENI. This CDR3 contains 16 residues. The trim removed 3 bases at V and 8 bases at J, leaving 12 bases unmatched. Here the CDR3 reads CASSPPDRQGGEKLFF. CDR3 bases: TGTGCCAGCTCACCTCCGGACAGGCAAGGGGGGGAAAAACTGTTTTTT.

The rearrangement joins TRBV5-6 to TRBJ2-3; D is perhaps TRBD2 (5 bases). The V end lost 3 bases, the J end lost 0 bases, and 5 bases lay between the germline ends. The CDR3 is made up of 13 amino acids. Germline V gene lookup returns CDR1 SGHDT and CDR2 YYEEEE. The CDR3 DNA is TGTGCCAGCAGCTGGACTAGCACAGATACGCAGTATTTT. Amino acids: CASSWTSTDTQYF.

This rearrangement joins TRBV21-1 to TRBJ2-5; no DNA check was done on the table's D call, TRBD1. TRBV21-1 is recorded as a pseudogene. This CDR3 comprises 18 residues. CDR3 nucleotide sequence: TGTGCCAGCAGCAAAGTTATGAAACTTTGTGGACAACAAGAGACCCAGTACTTC. Its translation: CASSKVMKLCGQQETQYF.

There are a few counts of this clone. The chain joins TRBV9 to TRBJ2-5, with 7 bases matching TRBD1. The assigned J gene may be wrong: the sequence end matches TRBJ2-7 better. CDR1 is SGDLS and CDR2 is YYNGEE in the germline V gene. This CDR3 is 13 amino acids long. The CDR3 protein is CASSTSGTAEQYF. CDR3 sequence (DNA): TGTGCCAGCAGCACCTCCGGGACAGCCGAGCAGTACTTC.

This chain uses TRBV9 with TRBJ2-3; the D gene is possibly TRBD1 (5 bases). Germline lookup yields CDR1 SGDLS and CDR2 YYNGEE. The CDR3 sequence is 13 residues long. V was pared by 6 bases and J by 0 bases, with 8 bases between. In DNA form, the CDR3 reads TGTGCCAGCACGCAGGGCAGCACAGATACGCAGTATTTT. This sequence encodes CASTQGSTDTQYF.

CDR3: CASSSGGTGGRSGYTF. The CDR3 region has the DNA TGTGCCAGCAGTTCAGGCGGAACAGGGGGCCGAAGTGGCTACACCTTC. V and J are TRBV27 and TRBJ1-2; TRBD1 agrees at 9 bases. The CDR3 covers 16 residues. J lost 7 bases, V lost 4 bases, and 13 bases had no gene match. Per the germline V gene, CDR1 is MNHEY and CDR2 is SMNVEV (reference sequence).

This rearrangement joins TRBV6-1 to TRBJ2-7; 10 nucleotides line up with TRBD1. V shed 6 bases, J shed 4 bases, and the junction held 6 bases outside the gene matches. CDR3 size: 14 residues. CDR1 is MNHNS and CDR2 is SASEGT in the germline V gene. The CDR3, as DNA: TGTGCCAGCAGGTGGGACAGGGGACCATACGAGCAGTACTTC. Its translation: CASRWDRGPYEQYF.

This clone was found once. This chain links TRBV28 with TRBJ2-3; tentatively, D is TRBD2 (5 bases). The CDR3 length is 16 residues. The V end lost 2 bases, the J end lost 2 bases, and 14 bases lay between the germline ends. CDR1 and CDR2 from the germline V gene are MDHEN and SYDVKM. Written as DNA, the CDR3 is TGTGCCAGCAGTTTAAGGGCGGGTCCGGCCACAGATACGCAGTATTTT. Residues: CASSLRAGPATDTQYF. Full variable domain (outside the CDR3, taken from reference TRBV28 and TRBJ2-3): DVKVTQSSRYLVKRTGEKVFLECVQDMDHENMFWYRQDPGLGLRLIYFSYDVKMKEKGDIPEGYSVSREKKERFSLILESASTNQTSMYLCASSLRAGPATDTQYFGPGTRLTVL.

This clone was recorded only once. This chain links TRBV1 with TRBJ2-2; the table calls TRBD2, which could not be checked here. TRBV1 corresponds to a pseudogene. This CDR3 comprises 16 residues. CDR3 sequence (DNA): TGCACCAGCAGCCAAGAGAGGCAGCGGGAATGTGGGGAGCTGTTTTTT. This gives the protein CTSSQERQRECGELFF.

The chain carries TRBV28 and TRBJ2-5, with 9 bases that match TRBD1. The tail of the sequence fits TRBJ2-7 better, so the J call may be wrong. CDR1 and CDR2 (germline): MDHEN, SYDVKM. The CDR3 runs to 13 residues. CDR3 in amino acids: CASWGQGSYEQYF. The CDR3, as DNA: TGTGCCAGCTGGGGACAGGGCTCCTACGAGCAGTACTTC.

The CDR3 DNA reads as TGTGCCAGCAGTCAAGCGGATCCTCCTCGGGTGCAGTACTTC. Protein sequence: CASSQADPPRVQYF. The chain links TRBV25-1 to TRBJ2-7; a possible D gene is TRBD2 (5 bases). CDR3 length: 14 residues. Germline V gene sequence: CDR1 MGHDK, CDR2 SYGVNS. Between the trimmed V and J ends, which lost 5 bases and 9 bases, there was a span of 20 bases.

This chain connects TRBV11-2 to TRBJ1-2; 9 positions agree with TRBD1. The V segment lost 2 bases and the J segment 2 bases; nucleotides outside the gene matches: 3. This CDR3 is 15 amino acids long. Germline CDR1 and CDR2: SGHAT and FQNNGV. CDR3 coding DNA: TGTGCCAGCAGCTTAAGGACAGGGGTAAACTATGGCTACACCTTC. Translated: CASSLRTGVNYGYTF. Looking up the rest from reference TRBV11-2 and TRBJ1-2 gives the full variable domain: EAGVAQSPRYKIIEKRQSVAFWCNPISGHATLYWYQQILGQGPKLLIQFQNNGVVDDSQLPKDRFSAERLKGVDSTLKIQPAKLEDSAVYLCASSLRTGVNYGYTFGSGTRLTVV.

The rearrangement joins TRBV5-6 to TRBJ1-5, with D possibly matching TRBD1 (5 bases). The CDR3 length is 16 residues. V lost 4 bases, J lost 3 bases, and 17 bases lay in between. The germline gives CDR1 SGHDT, CDR2 YYEEEE. The CDR3 DNA follows: TGTGCCAGCAGCATAGGACAACTCAGCCTCAATCAGCCCCAGCATTTT. Protein product: CASSIGQLSLNQPQHF.